Presented here are 22 T cell receptor beta chains from one specimen sequenced in a study of blood T cells in healthy people across ages. Sample-barcoded 5' priming and a J-beta primer mix drove a second PCR of about 6 to 12 cycles. Via MiXCR, TCRdb re-called the 5' RACE reads, giving one row per CDR3 protein. Of about 560,000 distinct CDR3 sequences listed, about 29% are singletons. This same sample was also taken into another study, of T cells of mothers and their children.

The sample was blood. Every receptor here comes from a boy younger than 10 in good health.

In its sample, this clonotype was seen a few times. The CDR3 is CASSLNVDTEAFF. For the CDR3, the DNA is TGTGCCAGCAGTTTGAATGTAGACACTGAAGCTTTCTTT. This chain joins TRBV12-3 or TRBV12-4 and TRBJ1-1; D is undetermined. Trimming pared 3 bases from V and 3 bases from J, leaving 8 bases between. This CDR3 has 13 amino acids.

The chain joins TRBV20-1 to TRBJ2-3, with 8 bases identical to TRBD2. The V and J ends lost 3 bases and 2 bases, in that order; junction bases with no gene match: 4. Germline V gene data show CDR1 as DFQATT and CDR2 as SNEGSKA (reference sequence). This CDR3 comprises 14 residues. CDR3 protein: CSASGRENTDTQYF. DNA for the CDR3: TGCAGTGCTAGCGGGAGGGAAAACACAGATACGCAGTATTTT.

This clonotype showed up just a few times. The J gene is TRBJ1-2, the V gene TRBV15; D is possibly TRBD1 (6 bases). V dropped 1 base and J dropped 6 bases, with 9 bases sitting between them. This CDR3 is 13 amino acids long. Germline CDR1 LNHNV, CDR2 YYDKDF (reference sequence). The chain's CDR3 is CATSRGTEDGYTF. The CDR3 bases are TGTGCCACCAGCAGAGGGACAGAGGATGGCTACACCTTC.

Only a few counts were recorded for this clonotype. V and J are TRBV4-2 and TRBJ2-5; D perhaps matches TRBD2 (5 bases). CDR3 length: 16 residues. Trimming left V 0 bases short and J 4 bases short, with 15 bases between. CDR1 is LGHNA and CDR2 is YNFKEQ in the germline V gene. The CDR3 reads CASSQETPSGGETQYF. The DNA of the CDR3 is TGTGCCAGCAGCCAAGAAACACCCAGCGGCGGAGAGACCCAGTACTTC.

The chain combines TRBV5-1 with TRBJ2-7; 9 nucleotides agree with TRBD2. The V and J ends lost 5 bases and 0 bases, in that order; junction bases with no gene match: 6. Germline V lookup: CDR1 SGHRS, CDR2 YFSETQ. The length of the CDR3 is 15 residues. CDR3 nucleotides: TGCGCCAGCAGTCCAAGCGGGAGGAGCTCCTACGAGCAGTACTTC. This encodes CASSPSGRSSYEQYF. The full variable domain, with the rest looked up from reference TRBV5-1 and TRBJ2-7, is KAGVTQTPRYLIKTRGQQVTLSCSPISGHRSVSWYQQTPGQGLQFLFEYFSETQRNKGNFPGRFSGRQFSNSRSEMNVSTLELGDSALYLCASSPSGRSSYEQYFGPGTRLTVT.

V and J are TRBV20-1 and TRBJ2-5; D is unresolved. CDR1 is DFQATT and CDR2 is SNEGSKA in the germline V gene (reference sequence). V was pared by 0 bases and J by 1 base, with 9 bases between. The CDR3 consists of 14 residues. CDR3 protein: CSARDVGFQETQYF. The CDR3 DNA is TGCAGTGCTAGAGATGTGGGGTTCCAAGAGACCCAGTACTTC.

The gene calls are TRBV6-5 and TRBJ2-1; 11 bases fit TRBD2. Germline assignment: CDR1 MNHEY and CDR2 SVGAGI. The CDR3 has 19 residues. The trim removed 0 bases at V and 3 bases at J, leaving 10 bases unmatched. The CDR3 sequence: CASSYSRLAGLPGYNEQFF. In DNA form, the CDR3 reads TGTGCCAGCAGTTACTCCAGACTAGCGGGACTTCCAGGCTACAATGAGCAGTTCTTC.

The chain is built from TRBV7-9 and TRBJ2-7; 9 bases are a match to TRBD1. The germline V gene has CDR1 SEHNR and CDR2 FQNEAQ (reference sequence). The CDR3 spans 14 residues. Trimming took 6 bases from V and 6 from J; bases not matched to a gene: 9. The CDR3 DNA sequence: TGTGCCAGCAGGCCCGGGACAGGGTCAGTCGAGCAGTACTTC. Protein: CASRPGTGSVEQYF. Combining the CDR3 with reference TRBV7-9 and TRBJ2-7 gives the whole variable domain DTGVSQNPRHKITKRGQNVTFRCDPISEHNRLYWYRQTLGQGPEFLTYFQNEAQLEKSRLLSDRFSAERPKGSFSTLEIQRTEQGDSAMYLCASRPGTGSVEQYFGPGTRLTVT.

This chain uses TRBV7-2 with TRBJ2-3, with 7 bases that match TRBD2. There are 19 residues in the CDR3. V trimming: 4 bases; J trimming: 6 bases; junction bases outside the gene matches: 22. Germline CDR1 is SGHTA and CDR2 is FQGNSA. The CDR3 bases are TGTGCCAGCAGCTCTAATGGGACCCCCCAACCGGGGGGACTCGATACGCAGTATTTT. As protein: CASSSNGTPQPGGLDTQYF.

This clonotype has a handful of counts. The V call is TRBV7-2, the J call TRBJ2-1; D gene unclear. In germline, CDR1 is SGHTA, CDR2 FQGNSA. CDR3 length equals 14 residues. Trimming took 2 bases from V and 1 from J, leaving 6 bases between them. CDR3 loop: CASSLMQSYNEQFF. The CDR3 nucleotides read TGTGCCAGCAGCTTAATGCAGTCCTACAATGAGCAGTTCTTC.

This clonotype was found a few times. The rearrangement uses TRBV6-5 and TRBJ2-5, with 9 bases aligning to TRBD1. Gene TRBJ2-1 matches the end of the DNA better, so the J call may be wrong. Germline CDR1 and CDR2: MNHEY and SVGAGI. CDR3 length: 17 amino acids. In nucleotides, the CDR3 is TGTGCCAGCAGTTACTCGGACTGGGACAGGGCGCCGAATGAGCAGTTCTTC. It translates to CASSYSDWDRAPNEQFF.

The chain links TRBV7-9 to TRBJ2-5; D is possibly TRBD2 (6 bases). The end of the DNA is better explained by TRBJ2-1, so the J call may be wrong. Germline CDR1 reads SEHNR; CDR2 reads FQNEAQ (reference sequence). This CDR3 spans 13 amino acids. CDR3 sequence reads: CASSPDSFGGQFF. The CDR3 nucleotides read TGTGCCAGCAGCCCAGACTCGTTCGGGGGGCAGTTCTTC.

This clonotype has just a few counts. The chain joins TRBV20-1 to TRBJ2-7; TRBD2 matches at 9 bases. Germline lookup yields CDR1 DFQATT and CDR2 SNEGSKA (reference sequence). This CDR3 is 13 amino acids long. Trimming cost V 6 bases and J 2 bases; bases outside gene matches: 5. The CDR3 sequence is CSALPSGTYEQYF. CDR3 DNA sequence: TGCAGTGCCCTACCTAGCGGGACCTACGAGCAGTACTTC.

Concerning this clonotype: A read error may produce the germline difference seen at one junction end. The gene calls are TRBV9 and TRBJ2-7, with TRBD2 identical over 9 bases. The CDR3 spans 15 residues. Germline V lookup: CDR1 SGDLS, CDR2 YYNGEE. The DNA for the CDR3 is TGTGCCAGCAGCGTAGATAGCGGGAGATCCCACTATTTGTTCTTC. Residues: CASSVDSGRSHYLFF.

The rearrangement joins TRBV5-6 to TRBJ2-5; D not resolved. The germline V gene encodes CDR1 SGHDT and CDR2 YYEEEE. Trimming took off 4 bases at V and 13 bases at J, with 14 bases between the two ends. The CDR3 loop spans 11 amino acids. CDR3 nucleotide sequence: TGTGCCAGCAGCAATAGTGGTGAGCGGTACTTC. It yields the protein CASSNSGERYF. Filled out from reference TRBV5-6 and TRBJ2-5, the complete variable domain reads DAGVTQSPTHLIKTRGQQVTLRCSPKSGHDTVSWYQQALGQGPQFIFQYYEEEERQRGNFPDRFSGHQFPNYSSELNVNALLLGDSALYLCASSNSGERYFGPGTRLLVL.

V gene TRBV28 combines with J gene TRBJ2-1, with 16 bases identical to TRBD2. The J segment lost 15 bases and the V segment lost 6 bases, leaving 11 bases of the junction unmatched. CDR3 size: 15 residues. Per germline, CDR1 MDHEN and CDR2 SYDVKM. CDR3 sequence reads: CASSTGTSGGARAFF. CDR3 nucleotides: TGTGCCAGCAGCACCGGGACTAGCGGGGGGGCACGTGCGTTCTTC.

This clonotype appeared a few times. The chain is built from TRBV25-1 and TRBJ2-7; tentative D call: TRBD2 (5 bases). Per germline, CDR1 MGHDK and CDR2 SYGVNS. V was pared by 1 base and J by 2 bases, with 12 bases between. This CDR3 spans 15 amino acids. CDR3 amino acids: CASSESTPGTYEQYF. The CDR3, as DNA: TGTGCCAGCAGTGAATCGACCCCGGGGACCTACGAGCAGTACTTC.

In its sample, this clonotype was seen a few times. This sequence joins TRBV29-1 and TRBJ1-2, with unresolved D. Deletions cut 7 bases from V and 3 bases from J, with 9 bases between. This CDR3 has 11 residues. CDR1 is SQVTM, CDR2 ANQGSEA, per germline. Here the CDR3 reads CSARDHYGYTF. The CDR3 DNA sequence: TGCAGCGCGAGGGATCACTATGGCTACACCTTC.

This clonotype has a handful of counts. This chain uses TRBV5-1 with TRBJ2-1, with 9 positions matching TRBD2. The V gene's germline CDR1 is SGHRS and CDR2 YFSETQ. CDR3 length: 15 amino acids. The V segment lost 4 bases and the J segment 8 bases; nucleotides outside the gene matches: 10. CDR3 nucleotide sequence: TGCGCCAGCAGCCCGACTAGCGGTGTGGGGGATGAGCAGTTCTTC. It codes for CASSPTSGVGDEQFF.

This clonotype occurred many times. This chain links TRBV20-1 with TRBJ2-7; D may be TRBD1 (6 bases). With 0 bases removed from V and 0 bases from J, the gap between germline ends came to 9 bases. The CDR3 totals 14 residues. Looked up from germline, CDR1 is DFQATT and CDR2 is SNEGSKA (reference sequence). This CDR3 reads CSARDPTGSYEQYF. In DNA, the CDR3 is TGCAGTGCTAGAGATCCGACAGGCTCCTACGAGCAGTACTTC.

This clonotype turned up a few times. The chain recombines TRBV27 with TRBJ2-3; D possibly matches TRBD1 or TRBD2 (6 bases each). This CDR3 has 18 residues. Trimming cost V 2 bases and J 0 bases, with 18 bases left between them. CDR1 is MNHEY, CDR2 SMNVEV, per germline (reference sequence). CDR3 in amino acids: CASSLVPRGPPSTDTQYF. Here the CDR3 DNA reads TGTGCCAGCAGTTTAGTCCCTCGGGGGCCTCCTAGCACAGATACGCAGTATTTT.

This clonotype was found a few times. The junction differs from germline at one of its ends, possibly a read error. The genes are TRBV6-2 or TRBV6-3 and TRBJ1-5; 10 bases map to TRBD1. This CDR3 contains 15 residues. Per the germline V gene, CDR1 is MNHEY and CDR2 is SVGEGT. CDR3 amino acids: CASSLTGGENQLQHF. CDR3 coding DNA: TGTGCCAGCAGCCTGACAGGGGGCGAGAATCAGCTCCAGCATTTT.